The clone carrying this T cell receptor (beta chain) was detected a few times. Its antigen is unidentified. These data are taken from a study of identical twins. J gave up 4 bases and V 0 bases, and 7 bases lay outside the gene matches. This CDR3 comprises 17 residues. The germline V gene has CDR1 SGHVS and CDR2 FQNEAQ. General study results and limits: Models underestimated TCR alpha sharing (out-of-frame) in monozygotic twins.

A single record per CDR3 protein comes from TCRdb applying MiXCR to the 5' RACE reads. The sample lists approximately 670,000 distinct CDR3 sequences; approximately 6% were seen once. The specimen sequenced was naive T cells sorted from blood. The TCR originated in a man in his late teens or twenties in good health. J is TRBJ2-3 and V is TRBV7-8; 10 bases match TRBD1. The DNA for the CDR3 is TGTGCCAGCAGCTTAGCGGACAGGGGGAAGTTAGCAGATACGCAGTATTTT. Its protein is CASSLADRGKLADTQYF.